The 10 T cell receptor beta chains below come from one sample, sequenced in a study of cytomegalovirus exposure and HLA in healthy donors. PCR involved 60 Vbeta and 13 Jbeta primers. TCRdb's copy holds only in-frame clones and misses some; the assay was immunoSEQ multiplex PCR. The sample carries around 150,000 clones, 70% to 80% recorded once. Sequences were obtained from PBMCs. Source of these receptors: a woman in her thirties or forties in good health and CMV-seronegative.

V gene TRBV18 combines with J gene TRBJ2-7; 9 nucleotides agree with TRBD1. V gave up 3 bases and J gave up 4 bases; unmatched junction bases: 7. The CDR3 has 15 residues. Germline CDR1 KGHSH, CDR2 LQKENI. The CDR3, as DNA: TGTGCCAGCTCACCCGGAACAGGGGGCGCGTACGAGCAGTACTTC. Encoded protein: CASSPGTGGAYEQYF.

This sequence joins TRBV7-2 and TRBJ2-1; 14 bases match TRBD2. With V trimmed by 6 bases and J by 3 bases, 10 bases remained unmatched. The germline V gene has CDR1 SGHTA and CDR2 FQGNSA. This CDR3 is built from 18 residues. The DNA for the CDR3 is TGTGCCAGCAGTTTCCCGACTAGCGGGAGGGCCCTCTACAATGAGCAGTTCTTC. This translates into CASSFPTSGRALYNEQFF. The entire variable domain, with the rest obtained from reference TRBV7-2 and TRBJ2-1, is as follows: GAGVSQSPSNKVTEKGKDVELRCDPISGHTALYWYRQSLGQGLEFLIYFQGNSAPDKSGLPSDRFSAERTGGSVSTLTIQRTQQEDSAVYLCASSFPTSGRALYNEQFFGPGTRLTVL.

This rearrangement joins TRBV18 to TRBJ2-1; TRBD2 might be the D (6 bases). V was shortened by 3 bases and J by 7 bases, with 10 bases between the two germline ends. The germline CDR1 and CDR2 sequences are KGHSH and LQKENI. The CDR3 is made up of 13 amino acids. CDR3 sequence reads: CASSPSGGNEQFF. The DNA for the CDR3 is TGTGCCAGCTCACCGTCCGGAGGGAATGAGCAGTTCTTC.

The gene calls are TRBV7-3 and TRBJ2-2, with 16 bases identical to TRBD2. The germline CDR1 and CDR2 sequences are SGHTA and FQGTGA. V lost 5 bases and J lost 5; bases outside the gene matches: 8. The CDR3 is 18 residues long. This chain's CDR3 is CASSKGLAGGPDTGELFF. The CDR3 bases are TGTGCCAGCAGCAAGGGACTAGCGGGGGGGCCAGATACCGGGGAGCTGTTTTTT.

This sequence joins TRBV2 and TRBJ2-1; D remains unclear. The CDR3 consists of 15 residues. Deletions cut 6 bases from V and 2 bases from J, with 14 bases between. Germline-derived CDR1 and CDR2 are SNHLY and FYNNEI. CDR3 DNA sequence: TGTGCCAGCAGCCCGCCAGTCAGCGCCTACAATGAGCAGTTCTTC. Amino acid sequence: CASSPPVSAYNEQFF. Together with reference TRBV2 and TRBJ2-1, the CDR3 gives the full variable domain: EPEVTQTPSHQVTQMGQEVILRCVPISNHLYFYWYRQILGQKVEFLVSFYNNEISEKSEIFDDQFSVERPDGSNFTLKIRSTKLEDSAMYFCASSPPVSAYNEQFFGPGTRLTVL.

The J gene is TRBJ2-7, the V gene TRBV28, with D maybe TRBD2 (6 bases). V was trimmed by 3 bases and J by 1 base, leaving 10 bases between them. CDR3 length: 14 residues. The germline CDR1 and CDR2 sequences are MDHEN and SYDVKM. This CDR3 is CASSFGGVSYEQYF. The CDR3 DNA follows: TGTGCCAGCAGTTTTGGCGGGGTATCCTACGAGCAGTACTTC. Full variable domain (outside the CDR3, taken from reference TRBV28 and TRBJ2-7): DVKVTQSSRYLVKRTGEKVFLECVQDMDHENMFWYRQDPGLGLRLIYFSYDVKMKEKGDIPEGYSVSREKKERFSLILESASTNQTSMYLCASSFGGVSYEQYFGPGTRLTVT.

This chain joins TRBV19 and TRBJ2-3; 11 positions match TRBD1. V gave up 8 bases and J gave up 2 bases; unmatched junction bases: 9. The CDR3 loop spans 16 amino acids. Germline V gene sequence: CDR1 LNHDA, CDR2 SQIVND (reference sequence). CDR3 bases: TGTGCCAGTTCAAACCTTGGACAGGGGGCCACAGATACGCAGTATTTT. Its translation: CASSNLGQGATDTQYF.

This chain connects TRBV14 to TRBJ2-5, with TRBD2 matching 8 bases. V lost 6 bases, J lost 5 bases, and 5 bases stayed unmatched. This CDR3 has 13 residues. From germline, CDR1 is SGHDN and CDR2 FVKESK. The CDR3: CASRAGARETQYF. The CDR3 DNA is TGTGCCAGCAGAGCGGGGGCGAGGGAGACCCAGTACTTC.

The chain is built from TRBV15 and TRBJ2-7, with 10 bases that match TRBD2. The V gene end was trimmed by 9 bases and the J gene end by 6 bases; junction bases not matched to a gene: 14. The germline gives CDR1 LNHNV, CDR2 YYDKDF (reference sequence). The CDR3 loop spans 15 amino acids. This CDR3 is CATESGRALRVEQYF. The CDR3 nucleotides read TGTGCCACTGAAAGCGGGAGGGCCCTTCGGGTCGAGCAGTACTTC. Full variable domain (rest looked up from reference TRBV15 and TRBJ2-7): DAMVIQNPRYQVTQFGKPVTLSCSQTLNHNVMYWYQQKSSQAPKLLFHYYDKDFNNEADTPDNFQSRRPNTSFCFLDIRSPGLGDTAMYLCATESGRALRVEQYFGPGTRLTVT.

Concerning this clone itself: In the same sample, other DNA sequences code for this CDR3. This chain's CDR3 is CSVEGHSNTEAFF. Here the CDR3 DNA reads TGCAGCGTTGAAGGACACTCGAACACTGAAGCTTTCTTT. The gene calls are TRBV29-1 and TRBJ1-1, with unresolved D. The CDR3 contains 13 residues. Trimming took 1 base from V and 1 from J, leaving 7 bases between them. From germline, CDR1 is SQVTM and CDR2 ANQGSEA.